The clone carrying this T cell receptor beta chain was seen many times. CDR1 is MNHNY and CDR2 is SVGAGI in the germline V gene (reference sequence). V lost 6 bases and J lost 8; bases outside the gene matches: 8. CDR3 length: 15 residues. Sample treatment: skin biopsy from PPD injection site in Mantoux-positive individual. An oligonucleotide containing a UMI was ligated to the 3' end of TCR cDNA. The sample originates from a study of naive and memory T cell subsets. The SP2 primer and nested alpha and beta constant region primers amplified ligated cDNA in four rounds. TCRdb reanalysed the UMI-ligation and nested PCR reads using MiXCR and keeps one entry per CDR3 protein. The sample lists tens of thousands of distinct CDR3 sequences; approximately 10% were seen once.

The receptor was isolated from an adult in good health. The sample here was skin, taken from a tuberculin skin test site. The rearrangement links TRBV6-6 to TRBJ1-4; 11 bases line up with TRBD1. CDR3 in DNA: TGTGCCAGCAGGGCCGGGACAGGGGGTGACGAAAAACTGTTTTTT. Protein: CASRAGTGGDEKLFF.